This TCR beta chain emerged from a study of shared clonotypes between healthy human individuals. How the authors handled the data: ImmunoSEQ supplied junction-only sequences lacking quality scores, so filtering was different. Repertoires were generated with immunoSEQ multiplex PCR, while TCRdb's copy carries only in-frame clones and drops some. That table is the source of V, J and clone size, and D and trimming were worked out from the DNA. The sample records about 2 million clones, about 95% being singletons. For this clone: Its antigen remains unknown.

Findings and limits, study-wide: The genetic and exposure-history diversity represented was limited by few donors. Roughly 5% of naive CD4 clonotypes were common to a handful of donors.

Positive CCR7 selection of CD45RO-negative cells yielded the naive CD8 cells, and terminally differentiated effector memory CD45RA+ cells were excluded. V was clipped by 2 bases and J by 9 bases, with 11 bases between them. CDR1 and CDR2 (germline): MNHEY, SMNVEV (reference sequence). The CDR3 extends over 13 amino acids. Sequencing was done on a sample of naive CD8+ T cells sorted from blood. The chain combines TRBV27 with TRBJ1-5; no clear D gene. The TCR was taken from a man in his late teens or twenties in good health. CDR3 amino acids: CASSLSSTVPQHF. CDR3 nucleotides: TGTGCCAGCAGTTTAAGTTCGACGGTGCCCCAGCATTTT.